This TCR beta chain appears in the sequencing data of a study of CD8 T cells in Susac syndrome. In the study overall: Each patient with Susac syndrome, at the time of blood draw, was therapy-naive, on corticosteroids, or on intravenous immunoglobulin alone.

TEMRA cells were FACS-enriched, with CD8+ and CD4+ T cells isolated negatively. RNA was extracted with the RNeasy kit, and a quantity of 0.5 to 1 ug was reverse transcribed using random hexamers. TCRdb called the immunoSEQ multiplex PCR reads again in MiXCR, with one record for every CDR3 protein. The sample comprises about 120,000 distinct CDR3 sequences, over 90% of which are singletons, and less than 0.15% rests with the top ten. Germline V CDR1 and CDR2: GTSNPN, SVGIG (reference sequence). V lost 2 bases, J lost 10 bases, and 10 bases stayed unmatched. This CDR3 is 13 amino acids long. Material for sequencing was CD4+ T cells from PBMCs. The clonotype was recovered from a human donor with Susac syndrome. The V and J genes are TRBV30 and TRBJ1-1, with 7 nucleotides matching TRBD1. In DNA form, the CDR3 reads TGTGCCTGGAGTCCAACGACAGGGAAAGCAGCTTTCTTT. Protein product: CAWSPTTGKAAFF.